This is a list of T cell receptor beta chains from one sample in a study of blood T cell repertoires in COVID-19. The assay was immunoSEQ multiplex PCR, and TCRdb's table has in-frame clones only and misses some. This table has around 60,000 clones, more than 90% appearing once. Material for sequencing was peripheral blood. The receptors here all came from a man aged 55 to 70 with acute or convalescent COVID-19. Each CDR3 is given with its conserved first and last residue. D genes are given only for firm matches. Some rows mark clone size as missing; the rest say once, few, many or name a class of expanded clone.

size: few
D: .
V: TRBV9
J: TRBJ2-1
CDR3: CASSFRLGSSNEQFF
DNA: TGTGCCAGCAGCTTCCGACTAGGTTCAAGCAATGAGCAGTTCTTC

size: .
D: .
V: TRBV6-5
J: TRBJ2-7
CDR3: CASVQVNSYEQYF
DNA: TGTGCCAGCGTACAGGTGAACTCCTACGAGCAGTACTTC

size: .
D: .
V: TRBV11-3
J: TRBJ2-2
CDR3: CASSLRGSGGELFF
DNA: TGTGCCAGCAGCTTACGGGGATCGGGCGGGGAGCTGTTTTTT

size: .
D: .
V: TRBV15
J: TRBJ1-3
CDR3: CATSRDPQAGNTIYF
DNA: TGTGCCACCAGCAGAGACCCCCAGGCCGGAAACACCATATATTTT

size: .
D: TRBD1
V: TRBV10-2
J: TRBJ1-5
CDR3: CASSVGQGPQHF
DNA: TGCGCCAGCAGTGTGGGACAGGGGCCCCAGCATTTT

size: .
D: .
V: TRBV7-2
J: TRBJ1-2
CDR3: CASSPGRGNYGYTF
DNA: TGTGCCAGCAGCCCGGGGCGGGGGAACTATGGCTACACCTTC

size: .
D: TRBD2
V: TRBV30
J: TRBJ2-7
CDR3: CAWSAPRASGNSYEQYF
DNA: TGTGCCTGGAGCGCCCCTCGGGCTAGCGGAAACTCCTACGAGCAGTACTTC

size: .
D: .
V: TRBV5-3
J: TRBJ1-3
CDR3: CPTGGRAGNTIYF
DNA: TGTCCTACCGGGGGGCGCGCTGGAAACACCATATATTTT

size: .
D: TRBD1
V: TRBV28
J: TRBJ2-7
CDR3: CATKNPGQVHEQYF
DNA: TGTGCCACCAAAAACCCGGGACAGGTCCACGAGCAGTACTTC

size: once
D: TRBD2
V: TRBV7-2
J: TRBJ2-7
CDR3: CASSTRPVAGGHEQYF
DNA: TGTGCCAGCAGCACCCGCCCGGTAGCGGGAGGCCACGAGCAGTACTTC

size: few
D: TRBD2
V: TRBV6-5
J: TRBJ2-1
CDR3: CASRYWTSGKQFF
DNA: TGTGCCAGCAGGTATTGGACTAGCGGAAAGCAGTTCTTC

size: .
D: TRBD2
V: TRBV9
J: TRBJ2-1
CDR3: CASSVDAGGPNEQFF
DNA: TGTGCCAGCAGCGTAGATGCGGGAGGCCCTAATGAGCAGTTCTTC

size: .
D: TRBD1
V: TRBV6-1
J: TRBJ1-2
CDR3: CASSESGQGLPRGNYGYTF
DNA: TGTGCCAGCAGTGAAAGCGGACAGGGTTTACCTCGTGGTAACTATGGCTACACCTTC

size: once
D: TRBD2
V: TRBV9
J: TRBJ2-2
CDR3: CASSVETAGTGELFF
DNA: TGTGCCAGCAGCGTAGAGACAGCGGGAACCGGGGAGCTGTTTTTT

size: .
D: TRBD1
V: TRBV28
J: TRBJ1-2
CDR3: CASLGDRASGYTF
DNA: TGTGCCAGCCTGGGGGACAGGGCAAGTGGCTACACCTTC

size: .
D: .
V: TRBV7-3
J: TRBJ2-2
CDR3: CASSLDRYTGELFF
DNA: TGTGCCAGCAGCTTAGACAGATACACCGGGGAGCTGTTTTTT

size: .
D: TRBD2
V: TRBV12-3/TRBV12-4
J: TRBJ2-7
CDR3: CASTSGLAGGQYF
DNA: TGTGCCAGCACCTCTGGGCTAGCGGGAGGGCAGTACTTC

size: .
D: .
V: TRBV9
J: TRBJ1-4
CDR3: CASSVAANEKLFF
DNA: TGTGCCAGCAGCGTAGCGGCTAATGAAAAACTGTTTTTT

size: .
D: .
V: TRBV9
J: TRBJ2-3
CDR3: CASSAIRSTDTQYF
DNA: TGTGCCAGCAGCGCAATTAGAAGCACAGATACGCAGTATTTT

size: .
D: .
V: TRBV5-1
J: TRBJ2-1
CDR3: CASSLEGWGDNEQFF
DNA: TGCGCCAGCAGCTTGGAAGGGTGGGGGGACAATGAGCAGTTCTTC

size: .
D: TRBD2
V: TRBV24-1
J: TRBJ2-3
CDR3: CATSDLPVAGWSDTQYF
DNA: TGTGCCACCAGTGATTTGCCGGTAGCGGGATGGTCAGATACGCAGTATTTT

size: .
D: .
V: TRBV10-3
J: TRBJ2-6
CDR3: CAISEGPLGSSGANVLTF
DNA: TGTGCCATCAGTGAGGGGCCTCTGGGGAGCTCTGGGGCCAACGTCCTGACTTTC

size: .
D: TRBD2
V: TRBV14
J: TRBJ2-1
CDR3: CASSPSTSGSRSYNEQFF
DNA: TGTGCCAGCAGCCCCTCGACTAGCGGGAGTCGTTCCTACAATGAGCAGTTCTTC

size: .
D: .
V: TRBV28
J: TRBJ2-2
CDR3: CASSSRGPINTGELFF
DNA: TGTGCCAGCAGTTCTAGGGGTCCTATAAACACCGGGGAGCTGTTTTTT

size: .
D: .
V: TRBV9
J: TRBJ2-2
CDR3: CASSVGDAQTGELFF
DNA: TGTGCCAGCAGCGTGGGAGACGCACAAACCGGGGAGCTGTTTTTT

size: .
D: TRBD2
V: TRBV24-1
J: TRBJ2-2
CDR3: CAPGGQREGPNTGELFF
DNA: TGTGCCCCGGGGGGTCAGCGGGAGGGCCCAAACACCGGGGAGCTGTTTTTT

size: .
D: .
V: TRBV4-1
J: TRBJ2-2
CDR3: CASSLELAGELFF
DNA: TGCGCCAGCAGCCTTGAACTCGCCGGGGAGCTGTTTTTT

size: once
D: TRBD1
V: TRBV28
J: TRBJ1-6
CDR3: CASSLWTGSSPLHF
DNA: TGTGCCAGCAGTCTGTGGACAGGGAGTTCACCCCTCCACTTT

size: once
D: TRBD1
V: TRBV19
J: TRBJ1-5
CDR3: CASSTHDRVRNQPQHF
DNA: TGTGCCAGTAGTACCCACGACAGGGTGCGCAATCAGCCCCAGCATTTT

size: .
D: TRBD2
V: TRBV10-3
J: TRBJ2-5
CDR3: CAISEGIAGVQETQYF
DNA: TGTGCCATCAGTGAGGGGATAGCGGGGGTCCAAGAGACCCAGTACTTC

size: .
D: TRBD2
V: TRBV9
J: TRBJ2-1
CDR3: CASSAGPGTSGMFSYNEQFF
DNA: TGTGCCAGCAGCGCAGGACCCGGGACTAGCGGTATGTTTTCCTACAATGAGCAGTTCTTC

size: .
D: .
V: TRBV6-5
J: TRBJ1-1
CDR3: CASSYSGQPAEAFF
DNA: TGTGCCAGCAGTTACTCCGGACAGCCCGCTGAAGCTTTCTTT

size: .
D: TRBD1
V: TRBV10-2
J: TRBJ2-1
CDR3: CASSESRLQGVLNEQFF
DNA: TGCGCCAGCAGTGAGTCGAGGTTACAGGGGGTGCTCAATGAGCAGTTCTTC

size: .
D: .
V: TRBV9
J: TRBJ2-2
CDR3: CASSVVHGELFF
DNA: TGTGCCAGCAGCGTAGTTCACGGGGAGCTGTTTTTT

size: .
D: .
V: TRBV7-8
J: TRBJ1-2
CDR3: CASSLGDYYGYTF
DNA: TGTGCCAGCAGCTTAGGGGACTACTATGGCTACACCTTC

size: .
D: .
V: TRBV11-3
J: TRBJ1-2
CDR3: CASSSPPRGTGYTF
DNA: TGTGCCAGCAGCTCCCCCCCCAGGGGCACTGGCTACACCTTC

size: .
D: TRBD2
V: TRBV29-1
J: TRBJ2-1
CDR3: CSVDRLAVGNEQFF
DNA: TGCAGCGTTGATCGGCTAGCGGTCGGCAATGAGCAGTTCTTC

size: .
D: .
V: TRBV29-1
J: TRBJ1-3
CDR3: CSVTGTSGNTIYF
DNA: TGCAGCGTCACAGGGACCTCTGGAAACACCATATATTTT

size: .
D: .
V: TRBV15
J: TRBJ1-1
CDR3: CATSRDRIRGRGTEAFF
DNA: TGTGCCACCAGCAGAGATCGAATAAGGGGAAGGGGCACTGAAGCTTTCTTT

size: .
D: TRBD2
V: TRBV5-8
J: TRBJ2-5
CDR3: CASSPGGPAMVAQYF
DNA: TGTGCCAGCAGCCCGGGAGGGCCCGCTATGGTGGCCCAGTACTTC

size: .
D: .
V: TRBV7-8
J: TRBJ2-2
CDR3: CASSSRRGGELFF
DNA: TGTGCCAGCAGCTCCCGGAGAGGAGGGGAGCTGTTTTTT

size: .
D: TRBD2
V: TRBV7-2
J: TRBJ2-5
CDR3: CASSFFSGNTRGTQYF
DNA: TGTGCCAGCAGCTTTTTCAGCGGGAACACCCGTGGGACCCAGTACTTC

size: .
D: .
V: TRBV30
J: TRBJ1-4
CDR3: CAWSVLRRRNEKLFF
DNA: TGTGCCTGGAGTGTACTGCGACGGAGGAATGAAAAACTGTTTTTT

size: .
D: TRBD1
V: TRBV6-1
J: TRBJ1-1
CDR3: CASSESGGQGTEAFF
DNA: TGTGCCAGCAGTGAATCAGGGGGCCAGGGCACTGAAGCTTTCTTT

size: .
D: .
V: TRBV6-2/TRBV6-3
J: TRBJ2-3
CDR3: CASSYDLLAEYTDTQYF
DNA: TGTGCCAGCAGTTATGACCTCCTAGCCGAATACACAGATACGCAGTATTTT

size: .
D: TRBD2
V: TRBV6-1
J: TRBJ2-1
CDR3: CASSEMASGYNEQFF
DNA: TGTGCCAGCAGTGAAATGGCTAGCGGCTACAATGAGCAGTTCTTC

size: .
D: .
V: TRBV27
J: TRBJ2-1
CDR3: CASSFPGGHNEQFF
DNA: TGTGCCAGCAGTTTTCCGGGGGGCCACAATGAGCAGTTCTTC

size: .
D: TRBD1
V: TRBV28
J: TRBJ2-5
CDR3: CASSFYGTGPKSETQYF
DNA: TGTGCCAGCAGTTTCTACGGGACAGGGCCCAAGTCGGAGACCCAGTACTTC

size: .
D: TRBD2
V: TRBV5-6
J: TRBJ2-7
CDR3: CASSPGLAGPRSYEQYF
DNA: TGTGCCAGCAGCCCAGGACTAGCGGGGCCACGGTCCTACGAGCAGTACTTC

size: .
D: TRBD2
V: TRBV4-1
J: TRBJ2-1
CDR3: CASSQDRSGRGIEQFF
DNA: TGCGCCAGCAGCCAAGATAGGAGCGGGAGGGGAATTGAGCAGTTCTTC

size: .
D: TRBD1
V: TRBV9
J: TRBJ2-7
CDR3: CASSAFRTGTPYEQYF
DNA: TGTGCCAGCAGCGCGTTTCGGACAGGGACCCCCTACGAGCAGTACTTC

size: .
D: .
V: TRBV5-1
J: TRBJ1-1
CDR3: CASSLGGNTEAFF
DNA: TGCGCCAGCAGCTTGGGAGGGAACACTGAAGCTTTCTTT

size: .
D: .
V: TRBV5-6
J: TRBJ1-5
CDR3: CASSLGPRELWSNQPQHF
DNA: TGTGCCAGCAGCTTGGGCCCCAGGGAATTGTGGAGCAATCAGCCCCAGCATTTT

size: .
D: .
V: TRBV25-1
J: TRBJ2-7
CDR3: CASRGSYEQYF
DNA: TGTGCCAGCCGAGGGAGCTACGAGCAGTACTTC

size: once
D: .
V: TRBV12-3/TRBV12-4
J: TRBJ2-7
CDR3: CASSQRGEQYF
DNA: TGTGCCAGCAGCCAACGAGGCGAGCAGTACTTC

size: .
D: .
V: TRBV4-3
J: TRBJ1-5
CDR3: CASSQGQHQPQHF
DNA: TGCGCCAGCAGCCAAGGACAGCATCAGCCCCAGCATTTT

size: few
D: TRBD2
V: TRBV3-1/TRBV3-2
J: TRBJ2-2
CDR3: CASSQDPAGTRDEGGELFF
DNA: TGTGCCAGCAGCCAAGATCCAGCCGGGACTAGAGACGAAGGCGGGGAGCTGTTTTTT

size: .
D: .
V: TRBV6-6
J: TRBJ2-7
CDR3: CASSYPGSEQYF
DNA: TGTGCCAGCAGTTACCCGGGGAGCGAGCAGTACTTC